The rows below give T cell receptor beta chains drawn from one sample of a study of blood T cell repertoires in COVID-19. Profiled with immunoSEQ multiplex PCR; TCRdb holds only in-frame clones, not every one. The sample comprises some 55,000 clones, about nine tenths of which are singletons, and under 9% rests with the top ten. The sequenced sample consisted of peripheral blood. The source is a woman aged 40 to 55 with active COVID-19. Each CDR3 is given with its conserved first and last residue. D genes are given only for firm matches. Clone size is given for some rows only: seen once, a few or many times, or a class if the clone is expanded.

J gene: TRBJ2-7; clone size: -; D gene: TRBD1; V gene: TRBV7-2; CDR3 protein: CASSRDSTSYEQYF; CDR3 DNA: TGTGCCAGCAGCCGGGACAGCACATCCTACGAGCAGTACTTC
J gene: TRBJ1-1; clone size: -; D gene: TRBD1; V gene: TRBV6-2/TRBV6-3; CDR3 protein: CASSLSRDRGEAFF; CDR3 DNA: TGTGCCAGCAGTTTAAGCCGGGACAGGGGTGAAGCTTTCTTT
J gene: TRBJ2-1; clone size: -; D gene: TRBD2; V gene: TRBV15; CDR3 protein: CATSRVAGGGDEQFF; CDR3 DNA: TGTGCCACCAGCAGAGTGGCGGGGGGCGGGGATGAGCAGTTCTTC
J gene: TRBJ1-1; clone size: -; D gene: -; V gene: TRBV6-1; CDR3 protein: CASSEGAGWLTEAFF; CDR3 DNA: TGTGCCAGCAGTGAAGGTGCAGGTTGGTTAACTGAAGCTTTCTTT
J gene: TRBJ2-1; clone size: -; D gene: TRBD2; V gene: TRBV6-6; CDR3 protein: CASKSGGPNNEQFF; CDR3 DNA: TGTGCCAGTAAGTCGGGGGGGCCCAACAATGAGCAGTTCTTC
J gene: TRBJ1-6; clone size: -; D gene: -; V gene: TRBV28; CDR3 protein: CATHVGGSYNSPLHF; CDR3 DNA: TGTGCCACCCATGTCGGGGGTTCCTATAATTCACCCCTCCACTTT
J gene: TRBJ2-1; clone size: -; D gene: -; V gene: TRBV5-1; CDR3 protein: CASSLVEEQFF; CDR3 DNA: TGCGCCAGCAGCTTGGTCGAGGAGCAGTTCTTC
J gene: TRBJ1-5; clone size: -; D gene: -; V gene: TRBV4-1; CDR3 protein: CASSQDMAGASNQPQHF; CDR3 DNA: TGCGCCAGCAGCCAAGATATGGCAGGGGCTTCCAATCAGCCCCAGCATTTT
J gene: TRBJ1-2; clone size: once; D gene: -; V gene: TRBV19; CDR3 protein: CASSISLGRPSNYGYTF; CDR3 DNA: TGTGCCAGTAGTATTAGTCTGGGGCGGCCTTCTAACTATGGCTACACCTTC
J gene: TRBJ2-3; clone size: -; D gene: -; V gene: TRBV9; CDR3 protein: CASSPLASTDTQYF; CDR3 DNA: TGTGCCAGCAGTCCCCTAGCTAGCACAGATACGCAGTATTTT
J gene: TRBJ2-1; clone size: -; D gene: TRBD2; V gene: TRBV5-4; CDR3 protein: CATTSGGAYNEQFF; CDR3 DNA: TGTGCCACCACAAGCGGGGGGGCCTACAATGAGCAGTTCTTC
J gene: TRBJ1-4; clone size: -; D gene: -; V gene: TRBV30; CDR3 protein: CAWSPLLGRATNEKLFF; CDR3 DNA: TGTGCCTGGAGTCCCCTCCTTGGCAGGGCAACTAATGAAAAACTGTTTTTT
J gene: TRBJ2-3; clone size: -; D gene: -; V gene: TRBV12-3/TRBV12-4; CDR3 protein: CASSFPSTDTQYF; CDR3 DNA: TGTGCCAGCAGTTTCCCTTCGACAGATACGCAGTATTTT
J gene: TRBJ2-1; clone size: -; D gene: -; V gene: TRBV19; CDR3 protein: CASSIKLAGSEQFF; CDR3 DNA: TGTGCCAGTAGTATAAAGCTGGCAGGGTCTGAGCAGTTCTTC
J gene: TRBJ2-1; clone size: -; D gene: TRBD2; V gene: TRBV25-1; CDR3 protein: CASSRRGGYNEQFF; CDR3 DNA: TGTGCCAGCAGTAGACGGGGGGGTTACAATGAGCAGTTCTTC
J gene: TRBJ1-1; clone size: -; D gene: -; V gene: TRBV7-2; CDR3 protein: CASSSARVSAFF; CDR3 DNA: TGTGCCAGCAGTTCAGCCAGGGTGAGTGCTTTCTTT
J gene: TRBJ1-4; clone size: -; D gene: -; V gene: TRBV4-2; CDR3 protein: CASSQDPVSNEKLFF; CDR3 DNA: TGTGCCAGCAGCCAAGATCCCGTCTCTAATGAAAAACTGTTTTTT
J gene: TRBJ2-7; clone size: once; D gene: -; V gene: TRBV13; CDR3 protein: CASSLGPIPFYEQYF; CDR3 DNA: TGTGCCAGCAGCCTTGGGCCAATTCCCTTCTACGAGCAGTACTTC
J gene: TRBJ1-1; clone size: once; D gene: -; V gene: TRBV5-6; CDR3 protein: CASSLGAGVNTEAFF; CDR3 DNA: TGTGCCAGCAGCTTAGGGGCAGGGGTGAACACTGAAGCTTTCTTT
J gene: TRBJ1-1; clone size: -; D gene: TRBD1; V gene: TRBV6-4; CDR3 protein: CASSDGTAMNTEAFF; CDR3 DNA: TGTGCCAGCAGTGACGGGACAGCCATGAACACTGAAGCTTTCTTT
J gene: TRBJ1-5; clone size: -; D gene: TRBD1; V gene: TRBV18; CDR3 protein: CASSPGQGNFPQHF; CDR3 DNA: TGTGCCAGCTCACCAGGACAGGGGAATTTCCCCCAGCATTTT
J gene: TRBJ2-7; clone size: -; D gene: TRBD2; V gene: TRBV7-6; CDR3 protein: CASSTRSGGSSEQYF; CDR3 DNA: TGTGCCAGCAGCACCCGGTCGGGGGGGTCCTCCGAGCAGTACTTC
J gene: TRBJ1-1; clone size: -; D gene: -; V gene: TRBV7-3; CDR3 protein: CASSLTRNTEAFF; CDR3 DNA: TGTGCCAGCAGCTTAACCAGAAACACTGAAGCTTTCTTT
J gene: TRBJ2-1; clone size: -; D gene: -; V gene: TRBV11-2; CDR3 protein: CASSFNNEQFF; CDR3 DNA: TGTGCCAGCAGCTTCAACAATGAGCAGTTCTTC
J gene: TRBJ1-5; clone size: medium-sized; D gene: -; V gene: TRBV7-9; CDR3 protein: CASSPDSQPQHF; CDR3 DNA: TGTGCCAGCAGCCCCGACAGCCAGCCCCAGCATTTT
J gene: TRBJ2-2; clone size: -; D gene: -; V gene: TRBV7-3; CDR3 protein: CASKLGGPNTGELFF; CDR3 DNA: TGTGCCAGCAAGTTGGGGGGGCCGAACACCGGGGAGCTGTTTTTT
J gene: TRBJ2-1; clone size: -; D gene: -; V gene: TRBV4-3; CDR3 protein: CASSQDQRNEQFF; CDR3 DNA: TGCGCCAGCAGCCAAGATCAACGGAATGAGCAGTTCTTC
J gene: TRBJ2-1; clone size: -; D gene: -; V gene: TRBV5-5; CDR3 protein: CASSFVGIDNEQFF; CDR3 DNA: TGTGCCAGCAGTTTTGTGGGCATAGACAATGAGCAGTTCTTC
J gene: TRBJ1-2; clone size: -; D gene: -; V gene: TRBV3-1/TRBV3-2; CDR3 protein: CASSQAGNYGYTF; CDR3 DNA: TGTGCCAGCAGCCAGGCAGGTAACTATGGCTACACCTTC
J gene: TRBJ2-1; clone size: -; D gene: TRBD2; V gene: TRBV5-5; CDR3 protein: CASSLGLAGGWEQFF; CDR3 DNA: TGTGCCAGCAGCTTGGGACTAGCGGGGGGTTGGGAGCAGTTCTTC
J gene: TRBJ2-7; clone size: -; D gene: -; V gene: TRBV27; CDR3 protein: CASSSRQAAYEQYF; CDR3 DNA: TGTGCCAGCAGTTCAAGACAGGCTGCATACGAGCAGTACTTC
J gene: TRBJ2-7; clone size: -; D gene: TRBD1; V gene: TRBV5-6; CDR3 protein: CASTRDRKNSYEQYF; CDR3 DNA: TGTGCCAGCACCCGGGACAGAAAAAACTCCTACGAGCAGTACTTC
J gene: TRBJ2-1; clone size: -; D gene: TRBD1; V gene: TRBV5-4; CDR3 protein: CASSTYRGSSYNEQFF; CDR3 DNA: TGTGCCAGCAGCACATACAGGGGGAGCTCCTACAATGAGCAGTTCTTC
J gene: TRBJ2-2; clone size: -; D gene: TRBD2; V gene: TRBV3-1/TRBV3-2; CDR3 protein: CASTRGGSNTGELFF; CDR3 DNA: TGTGCCAGCACCCGGGGGGGGTCGAACACCGGGGAGCTGTTTTTT
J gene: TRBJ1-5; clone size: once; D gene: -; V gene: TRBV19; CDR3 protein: CASIVGGSNQPQHF; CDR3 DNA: TGTGCCAGTATCGTGGGGGGAAGCAATCAGCCCCAGCATTTT
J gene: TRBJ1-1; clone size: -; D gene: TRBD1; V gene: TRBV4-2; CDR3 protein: CASSLGTGTNTEAFF; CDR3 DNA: TGTGCCAGCAGCTTAGGGACAGGGACGAACACTGAAGCTTTCTTT
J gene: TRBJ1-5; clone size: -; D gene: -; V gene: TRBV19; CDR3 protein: CASRPGQRHQPQHF; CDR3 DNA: TGTGCCAGTAGACCTGGACAGCGTCATCAGCCCCAGCATTTT
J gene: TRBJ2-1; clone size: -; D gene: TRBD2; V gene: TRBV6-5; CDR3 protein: CASSLAGSSYNEQFF; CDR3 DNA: TGTGCCAGCAGTTTAGCGGGGAGCTCCTACAATGAGCAGTTCTTC
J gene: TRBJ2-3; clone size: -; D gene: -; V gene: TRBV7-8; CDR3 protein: CASSLEDWSTDTQYF; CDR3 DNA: TGTGCCAGCAGCCTGGAGGACTGGAGCACAGATACGCAGTATTTT
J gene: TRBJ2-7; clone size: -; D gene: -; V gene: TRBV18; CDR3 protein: CASSLGLISYEQYF; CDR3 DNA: TGTGCCAGCTCATTGGGACTGATCTCCTACGAGCAGTACTTC
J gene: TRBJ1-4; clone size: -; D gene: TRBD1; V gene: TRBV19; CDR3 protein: CASTRGQFNEKLFF; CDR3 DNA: TGTGCCAGCACGAGGGGACAGTTTAATGAAAAACTGTTTTTT
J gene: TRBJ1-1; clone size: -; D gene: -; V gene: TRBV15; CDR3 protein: CATSRQGITEAFF; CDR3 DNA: TGTGCCACCAGCAGACAGGGGATCACTGAAGCTTTCTTT
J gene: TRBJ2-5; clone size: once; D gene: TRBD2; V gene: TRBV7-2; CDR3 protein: CASSLEAGGQETQYF; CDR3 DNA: TGTGCCAGCAGCTTAGAAGCGGGGGGTCAAGAGACCCAGTACTTC
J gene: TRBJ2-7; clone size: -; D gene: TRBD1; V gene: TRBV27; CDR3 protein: CASSLEGDRPYEQYF; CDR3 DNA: TGTGCCAGCAGTTTAGAGGGGGACAGACCCTACGAGCAGTACTTC
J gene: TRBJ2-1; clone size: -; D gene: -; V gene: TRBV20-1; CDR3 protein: CSASLGGAGYNEQFF; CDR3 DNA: TGCAGTGCTAGTTTAGGGGGGGCGGGTTACAATGAGCAGTTCTTC
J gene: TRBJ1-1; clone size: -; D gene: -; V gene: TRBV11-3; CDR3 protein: CASSLDQGFRLEAFF; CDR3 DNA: TGTGCCAGCAGCTTAGATCAGGGTTTCCGACTTGAAGCTTTCTTT